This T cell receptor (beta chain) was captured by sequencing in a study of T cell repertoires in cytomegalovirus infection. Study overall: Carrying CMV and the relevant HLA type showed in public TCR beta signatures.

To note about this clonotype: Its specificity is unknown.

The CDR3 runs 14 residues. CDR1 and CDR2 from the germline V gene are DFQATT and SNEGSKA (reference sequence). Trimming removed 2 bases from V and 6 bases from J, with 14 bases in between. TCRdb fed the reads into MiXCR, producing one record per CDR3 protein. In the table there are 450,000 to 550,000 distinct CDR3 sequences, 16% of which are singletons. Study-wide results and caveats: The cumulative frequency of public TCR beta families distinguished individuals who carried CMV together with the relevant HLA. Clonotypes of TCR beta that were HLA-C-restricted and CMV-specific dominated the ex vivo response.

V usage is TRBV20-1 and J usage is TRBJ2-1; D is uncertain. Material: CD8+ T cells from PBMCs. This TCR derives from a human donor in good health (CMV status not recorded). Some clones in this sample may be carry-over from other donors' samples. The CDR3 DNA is TGCAGTGCTAGAATCTTTCTCGAGAGCAATGAGCAGTTCTTC. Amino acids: CSARIFLESNEQFF.